These 32 T cell receptor beta chains were all obtained from the same sample, sequenced in a study of beta chain features in type 1 diabetes. The antigens for these receptors are not known. Every bit of the isolated RNA underwent reverse transcription, so sequencing read expressed TCRB transcripts. The method was immunoSEQ multiplex PCR; TCRdb's version includes in-frame clones alone and lacks a portion of them. Here the sample spans a few hundred thousand clones, more than 11% being singletons. Study findings and constraints: Type 1 diabetes patients had TCRB CDR3s that were shorter (moderately but significantly so) in all four CD4+ subsets.

The sequenced material came from naive CD4+ T cells from blood. These receptors came from a man under 40 with type 1 diabetes.

The genes are TRBV18 and TRBJ2-5, with D possibly matching TRBD2 (5 bases). The CDR3 totals 15 residues. Germline V gene data show CDR1 as KGHSH and CDR2 as LQKENI. The germline V and J ends were trimmed by 0 bases and 12 bases, with 20 bases remaining between them. The CDR3 region has the DNA TGTGCCAGCTCACCACCGTCAGTCGGGAACCTAAGAAAGTACTTC. It translates to CASSPPSVGNLRKYF.

The V gene is TRBV11-2, the J gene TRBJ1-3, with 9 bases that match TRBD1. V was clipped by 7 bases and J by 0 bases; unmatched bases: 4. The CDR3 loop spans 15 amino acids. Germline assignment: CDR1 SGHAT and CDR2 FQNNGV. DNA of the CDR3: TGTGCCAGCACCCGACAGGGGGTCTCTGGAAACACCATATATTTT. Encoded protein: CASTRQGVSGNTIYF.

This clone was seen a handful of times. The CDR3 DNA sequence: TGTGCCTGGAGTCCCCGGTTCTATGGCTACACCTTC. Amino acid sequence: CAWSPRFYGYTF. The rearrangement links TRBV30 to TRBJ1-2; D gene unclear. The CDR3 is 12 amino acids. The V end lost 2 bases, the J end lost 4 bases, and 8 bases lay between the germline ends. Germline V gene data show CDR1 as GTSNPN and CDR2 as SVGIG (reference sequence).

This CDR3 reads CASRDSPYSNQPQHF. CDR3 nucleotide sequence: TGTGCCAGTAGAGACAGCCCCTATAGCAATCAGCCCCAGCATTTT. J is TRBJ1-5 and V is TRBV19, with a tentative D call TRBD1 (5 bases). The V gene lost 6 bases and the J gene lost 0 bases, with 12 bases spanning the gap. The CDR3 runs 15 residues. Germline CDR1 and CDR2: LNHDA and SQIVND (reference sequence).

This clone was observed a single time. The rearrangement uses TRBV19 and TRBJ1-1; 7 nucleotides line up with TRBD1. Germline V gene lookup returns CDR1 LNHDA and CDR2 SQIVND (reference sequence). This CDR3 comprises 14 residues. The V gene end was trimmed by 5 bases and the J gene end by 3 bases; junction bases not matched to a gene: 6. The CDR3 here is CASSSSGGYTEAFF. In DNA, the CDR3 is TGTGCCAGTAGTTCCTCAGGGGGTTACACTGAAGCTTTCTTT.

The chain links TRBV30 to TRBJ2-5; 9 bases align to TRBD2. Unmatched junction bases numbered 10, after V lost 2 bases and J lost 9 bases. There are 14 residues in the CDR3. Germline CDR1 GTSNPN, CDR2 SVGIG (reference sequence). The CDR3 protein is CAWSLSGGGAAQYF. As DNA, the CDR3 is TGTGCCTGGAGTCTTAGCGGGGGCGGGGCGGCCCAGTACTTC. The variable domain in full, completed from reference TRBV30 and TRBJ2-5, reads SQTIHQWPATLVQPVGSPLSLECTVEGTSNPNLYWYRQAAGRGLQLLFYSVGIGQISSEVPQNLSASRPQDRQFILSSKKLLLSDSGFYLCAWSLSGGGAAQYFGPGTRLLVL.

V usage is TRBV7-2 and J usage is TRBJ2-6; D gene ambiguous. This CDR3 comprises 13 residues. Per the germline V gene, CDR1 is SGHTA and CDR2 is FQGNSA. The V end was cut by 0 bases, the J end by 12 bases, with 9 bases between. The CDR3 sequence is CASSLAGPTVLTF. In nucleotides, the CDR3 is TGTGCCAGCAGCTTAGCTGGGCCCACCGTCCTGACTTTC. Full variable domain (missing parts from reference TRBV7-2 and TRBJ2-6): GAGVSQSPSNKVTEKGKDVELRCDPISGHTALYWYRQSLGQGLEFLIYFQGNSAPDKSGLPSDRFSAERTGGSVSTLTIQRTQQEDSAVYLCASSLAGPTVLTFGAGSRLTVL.

The chain links TRBV18 to TRBJ2-3; 8 bases fit TRBD1. The CDR3 spans 16 residues. Germline V gives CDR1 KGHSH, CDR2 LQKENI. V dropped 2 bases and J dropped 3; count of bases not matched to a gene: 7. CDR3 loop: CASSPMDRAGTDTQYF. DNA of the CDR3: TGTGCCAGCTCACCAATGGACAGGGCAGGGACAGATACGCAGTATTTT.

CDR3 DNA sequence: TGTGCCTGGAGGGGGCCTAGCGGGAGCCCGAGGTCCTACGAGCAGTACTTC. This sequence encodes CAWRGPSGSPRSYEQYF. The genes are TRBV30 and TRBJ2-7; 10 nucleotides agree with TRBD2. CDR1 is GTSNPN and CDR2 is SVGIG in the germline V gene (reference sequence). The CDR3 totals 17 residues. The V segment lost 3 bases and the J segment 1 base; nucleotides outside the gene matches: 12.

This chain uses TRBV2 with TRBJ1-2; no clear D gene. V was shortened by 8 bases and J by 0 bases, with 10 bases between the two germline ends. Germline V gene data show CDR1 as SNHLY and CDR2 as FYNNEI. This CDR3 comprises 13 residues. CDR3 DNA sequence: TGTGCCAGCGGGAAGGAGGCTAACTATGGCTACACCTTC. Translated: CASGKEANYGYTF.

The chain uses TRBV2 and TRBJ1-2; 7 bases line up with TRBD1. Germline V CDR1 and CDR2: SNHLY, FYNNEI. The CDR3 length is 15 residues. Unmatched junction bases numbered 12, after V lost 7 bases and J lost 4 bases. This CDR3 is CASTALPGGSYGYTF. CDR3 coding DNA: TGTGCCAGCACCGCGTTACCAGGGGGTTCCTATGGCTACACCTTC.

This chain joins TRBV4-1 and TRBJ1-2, with D perhaps matching TRBD1 (6 bases). CDR1 and CDR2 (germline): MGHRA, YSYEKL. V shed 4 bases and J shed 7 bases, with 22 bases lying between them. This CDR3 is built from 16 residues. Here the CDR3 reads CASSLIGQTIYGGYTF. CDR3 DNA: TGCGCCAGCAGCCTCATAGGACAGACGATTTATGGTGGCTACACCTTC.

This clone was counted between two and nine times. The chain uses TRBV9 and TRBJ2-1; 10 positions match TRBD2. The CDR3 is made up of 16 amino acids. Germline-derived CDR1 and CDR2 are SGDLS and YYNGEE. Trimming at V came to 0 bases and at J to 5 bases, leaving 5 bases not matched to a gene. CDR3 nucleotide sequence: TGTGCCAGCAGCGTAGTGTCAGCGGGAGGGCACAATGAGCAGTTCTTC. Its protein product is CASSVVSAGGHNEQFF.

The chain combines TRBV18 with TRBJ2-7; 8 positions match TRBD1. The CDR3 is 13 amino acids. After removal of 3 bases from V and 3 bases from J, the junction contained 1 base not matched to a gene. Germline CDR1 reads KGHSH; CDR2 reads LQKENI. CDR3 in amino acids: CASSPGQDYEQYF. The CDR3, as DNA: TGTGCCAGCTCACCGGGACAGGACTACGAGCAGTACTTC.

This clone was picked up a small number of times. CDR3 DNA: TGTGCCAGCAGCGGCAGGGGGCCGAATCAGCCCCAGCATTTT. This encodes CASSGRGPNQPQHF. The chain employs TRBV7-2 and TRBJ1-5, with 8 bases matching TRBD1. The CDR3 contains 14 residues. Per the germline V gene, CDR1 is SGHTA and CDR2 is FQGNSA. V lost 5 bases, J lost 4 bases, and 4 bases stayed unmatched.

This clone was seen a few times. V is TRBV29-1 and J is TRBJ2-3, with 9 bases that match TRBD2. Germline lookup yields CDR1 SQVTM and CDR2 ANQGSEA. The CDR3 is made up of 12 amino acids. Losses at the gene ends were 7 bases for V and 4 bases for J; bases not matched to a gene: 3. In DNA form, the CDR3 reads TGCAGCGCCCAGCGGGGGGCAGATACGCAGTATTTT. Its protein product is CSAQRGADTQYF.

This clone was counted between two and nine times. The chain carries TRBV7-2 and TRBJ1-5; D might be TRBD1 (6 bases). Trimming took 5 bases from V and 6 from J, leaving 11 bases between them. Per germline, CDR1 SGHTA and CDR2 FQGNSA. CDR3 size: 13 residues. The CDR3 loop reads CASSQQGPQPQHF. DNA of the CDR3: TGTGCCAGCAGCCAACAGGGTCCTCAGCCCCAGCATTTT.

The chain recombines TRBV11-2 with TRBJ1-4; 7 bases are a match to TRBD1. The CDR3 runs to 15 residues. From germline, CDR1 is SGHAT and CDR2 FQNNGV. V lost 5 bases, J lost 4 bases, and 7 bases stayed unmatched. Written as DNA, the CDR3 is TGTGCCAGCAGCCCACGGGACAGTTATAATGAAAAACTGTTTTTT. Its protein is CASSPRDSYNEKLFF.

The genes are TRBV7-9 and TRBJ2-1; a weak D match, TRBD1 (5 bases). CDR1 SEHNR and CDR2 FQNEAQ come from the germline V gene (reference sequence). V was clipped by 1 base and J by 9 bases, with 7 bases between them. This CDR3 has 12 amino acids. The CDR3 protein is CASSLEGLEQFF. CDR3 DNA sequence: TGTGCCAGCAGCTTAGAGGGGCTTGAGCAGTTCTTC.

This clone was counted only a few times. The CDR3 DNA reads as TGCAGTGCAGGGGGCGGGCACGAGCAGTACTTC. Protein product: CSAGGGHEQYF. The chain recombines TRBV20-1 with TRBJ2-7; 7 bases are shared with TRBD1. V was pared by 6 bases and J by 5 bases, with 4 bases of the junction left unmatched. CDR1 and CDR2 from the germline V gene are DFQATT and SNEGSKA (reference sequence). This CDR3 has 11 residues.

The table lists this clone with a few counts. This chain links TRBV4-2 with TRBJ2-3; TRBD2 matches 11 bases. Germline-derived CDR1 and CDR2 are LGHNA and YNFKEQ. This CDR3 spans 17 amino acids. Germline trimming cut 3 bases from V and 0 bases from J; bases unmatched to any gene: 5. CDR3 in amino acids: CASSQAGLAASTDTQYF. CDR3 nucleotides: TGTGCCAGCAGCCAGGCGGGACTAGCGGCCAGCACAGATACGCAGTATTTT.

This clone was recorded a few times. The chain carries TRBV7-8 and TRBJ1-5; 8 bases align to TRBD1. The CDR3 spans 15 residues. From germline, CDR1 is SGHVS and CDR2 FQNEAQ. Losses at the gene ends were 5 bases for V and 3 bases for J; bases not matched to a gene: 6. CDR3 residues: CASSTLDRVNQPQHF. As DNA, the CDR3 is TGTGCCAGCAGCACTCTGGACAGGGTCAATCAGCCCCAGCATTTT. Full variable domain (outside the CDR3, taken from reference TRBV7-8 and TRBJ1-5): GAGVSQSPRYKVAKRGQDVALRCDPISGHVSLFWYQQALGQGPEFLTYFQNEAQLDKSGLPSDRFFAERPEGSVSTLKIQRTQQEDSAVYLCASSTLDRVNQPQHFGDGTRLSIL.

This clone was counted between two and nine times. The V and J genes are TRBV9 and TRBJ2-3; D call uncertain. Germline lookup yields CDR1 SGDLS and CDR2 YYNGEE. The CDR3 covers 15 residues. The V and J ends lost 0 bases and 2 bases respectively, with 10 bases between them. The CDR3 DNA is TGTGCCAGCAGCGTAGGCCCCTTGGCCACAGATACGCAGTATTTT. It encodes CASSVGPLATDTQYF.

This clone turned up a few times. The CDR3 loop is CAWSEGVETQYF. As DNA, the CDR3 is TGTGCCTGGAGTGAGGGGGTGGAGACCCAGTACTTC. The V call is TRBV30, the J call TRBJ2-5; maybe TRBD1 (6 bases). The V and J ends lost 1 base and 5 bases respectively, with 8 bases between them. CDR1 and CDR2 from the germline V gene are GTSNPN and SVGIG (reference sequence). This CDR3 contains 12 residues.

There are a few counts of this clone. Germline is not matched at one junction end, which may reflect a read error. The V call is TRBV5-4, the J call TRBJ2-3; D may be TRBD2 (6 bases). In germline, CDR1 is SGHNT, CDR2 YYREEE (reference sequence). The CDR3 consists of 14 residues. This CDR3 is CASRFAGSTDTQYF. In nucleotides, the CDR3 is TGTGCCAGCCGCTTCGCGGGGTCCACAGATACGCAGTATTTT.

The J gene is TRBJ2-5, the V gene TRBV30, with TRBD1 matching 9 bases. The V gene's germline CDR1 is GTSNPN and CDR2 SVGIG (reference sequence). V gave up 4 bases and J gave up 5 bases; unmatched junction bases: 5. The CDR3 has 13 residues. CDR3 nucleotide sequence: TGTGCCTGGAACACAGGGGGCAGGGAGACCCAGTACTTC. Its translation: CAWNTGGRETQYF.

In this sample, this clone turned up a few times. This chain joins TRBV4-2 and TRBJ2-7; 11 bases fit TRBD2. Per the germline V gene, CDR1 is LGHNA and CDR2 is YNFKEQ. This CDR3 has 16 residues. J gave up 6 bases and V 2 bases, and 9 bases lay outside the gene matches. The CDR3 spells CASSQKLAGGKGEQYF. In nucleotides, the CDR3 is TGTGCCAGCAGCCAAAAATTAGCGGGGGGGAAGGGCGAGCAGTACTTC.

This clone was counted between two and nine times. The chain has TRBV30 and TRBJ2-7; 8 positions match TRBD1. Germline values: CDR1 GTSNPN, CDR2 SVGIG (reference sequence). The CDR3 is 13 residues long. The trim removed 0 bases at V and 7 bases at J, leaving 5 bases unmatched. CDR3 nucleotides: TGTGCCTGGAGTGTACCAGGGGGCGATGAGCAGTACTTC. Translated, it gives CAWSVPGGDEQYF.

This clone occurred a few times. The chain links TRBV7-9 to TRBJ1-1; D possibly corresponds to TRBD1 (5 bases). V was pared by 3 bases and J by 3 bases, with 8 bases between. Germline V gene lookup returns CDR1 SEHNR and CDR2 FQNEAQ (reference sequence). The CDR3 has 13 residues. The DNA of the CDR3 is TGTGCCAGCAGCTTCCCGGGGGACACTGAAGCTTTCTTT. Its protein is CASSFPGDTEAFF.

The sample holds many counts of this clone. CDR3 sequence (DNA): TGTGCCAGCAGCGGTAGCGCCGACTACAATGAGCAGTTCTTC. Encoded protein: CASSGSADYNEQFF. The chain carries TRBV4-2 and TRBJ2-1, with TRBD2 as a possible D gene (5 bases). The CDR3 loop spans 14 amino acids. V dropped 5 bases and J dropped 3 bases, with 11 bases sitting between them. CDR1 is LGHNA, CDR2 YNFKEQ, per germline.

This clone came up a few times. The DNA of the CDR3 is TGTGCCAGCAGCTCCCGGGTTGCAGCAACAGATACGCAGTATTTT. This encodes CASSSRVAATDTQYF. J is TRBJ2-3 and V is TRBV7-2; D remains unclear. Trimming removed 4 bases from V and 3 bases from J, with 14 bases in between. CDR1 SGHTA and CDR2 FQGNSA come from the germline V gene. The CDR3 runs to 15 residues.

There are a few counts of this clone. The CDR3 region is CASSPPGVGPETQYF. The CDR3 DNA follows: TGTGCCAGCTCACCGCCGGGAGTCGGACCAGAGACCCAGTACTTC. The gene calls are TRBV18 and TRBJ2-5, with D maybe TRBD2 (6 bases). The length of the CDR3 is 15 residues. Germline CDR1 reads KGHSH; CDR2 reads LQKENI. Trimming took 3 bases from V and 4 from J, leaving 15 bases between them.